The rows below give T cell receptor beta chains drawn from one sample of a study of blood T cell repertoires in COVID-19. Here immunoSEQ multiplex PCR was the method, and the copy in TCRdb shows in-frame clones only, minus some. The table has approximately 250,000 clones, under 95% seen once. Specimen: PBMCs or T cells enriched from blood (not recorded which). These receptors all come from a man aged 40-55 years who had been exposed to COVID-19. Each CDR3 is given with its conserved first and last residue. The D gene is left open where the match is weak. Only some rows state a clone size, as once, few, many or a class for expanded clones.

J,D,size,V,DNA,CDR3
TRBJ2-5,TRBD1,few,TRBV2,TGTGCCAGCAGTTGGGACAGGGTGGGAGAGACCCAGTACTTC,CASSWDRVGETQYF
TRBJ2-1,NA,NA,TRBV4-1,TGCGCCAGCAGCCAACCGGGACAAAAGAATGAGCAGTTCTTC,CASSQPGQKNEQFF
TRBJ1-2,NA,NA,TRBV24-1,TGTGCCACCAGTGATGCCGACAGTAGGGCTAACTATGGCTACACCTTC,CATSDADSRANYGYTF
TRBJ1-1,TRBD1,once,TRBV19,TGTGCCAGTAGTATAGCCAACAGGGGCACTGAAGCTTTCTTT,CASSIANRGTEAFF
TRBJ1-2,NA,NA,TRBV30,TGTGCCTGGAATGGGGGTTCCCGGGGAGGGGACTATGGCTACACCTTC,CAWNGGSRGGDYGYTF
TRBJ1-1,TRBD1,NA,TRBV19,TGTGCCAGTAGTATCGGACAGGGGATGAACACTGAAGCTTTCTTT,CASSIGQGMNTEAFF
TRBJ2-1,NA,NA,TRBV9,TGTGCCAGCAGCTCCAGGGGCCCTGACAATGAGCAGTTCTTC,CASSSRGPDNEQFF
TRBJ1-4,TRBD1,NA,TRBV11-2,TGTGCCAGCAGCCAACAGGGGGAGAGTGAAAAACTGTTTTTT,CASSQQGESEKLFF
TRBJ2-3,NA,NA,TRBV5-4,TGTGCCAGCAGCCCTACGGGAATCACAGATACGCAGTATTTT,CASSPTGITDTQYF
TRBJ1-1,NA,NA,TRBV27,TGTGCCAGCAGAGGAGGGTTGGGTGAAGCTTTCTTT,CASRGGLGEAFF
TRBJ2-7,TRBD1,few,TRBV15,TGTGCCACCAGCAGCAACAGGGGCTCCTACGAGCAGTACTTC,CATSSNRGSYEQYF
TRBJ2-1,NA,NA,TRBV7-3,TGTGCCAGCAGCTTAACTGGGGTACACGGACAGAGCAATGAGCAGTTCTTC,CASSLTGVHGQSNEQFF
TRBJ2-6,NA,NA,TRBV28,TGTGCCAGCAGTTTATCGGGATCTGGGGCCAACGTCCTGACTTTC,CASSLSGSGANVLTF
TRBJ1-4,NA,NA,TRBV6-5,TGTGCCAGCGGCTTTAGGACAGTAACTAATGAAAAACTGTTTTTT,CASGFRTVTNEKLFF
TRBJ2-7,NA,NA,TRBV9,TGTGCCAGCAGCGTAGGGCTAGCCCCGGGTCGCGAGCAGTACTTC,CASSVGLAPGREQYF
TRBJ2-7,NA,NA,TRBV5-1,TGCGCCAGCAGCTTGGATAGGAGCCTTGGCTACGAGCAGTACTTC,CASSLDRSLGYEQYF
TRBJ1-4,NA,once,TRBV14,TGTGCCAGCCGGGGAACATTGACTAATGAAAAACTGTTTTTT,CASRGTLTNEKLFF
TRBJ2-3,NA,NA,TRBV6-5,TGTGCCAGCCGTTTGACTGTTACAGATACGCAGTATTTT,CASRLTVTDTQYF
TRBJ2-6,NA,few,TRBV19,TGTGCCAGTAGTATTACCCAGGGCTCTGGGGCCAACGTCCTGACTTTC,CASSITQGSGANVLTF
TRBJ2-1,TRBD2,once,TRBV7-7,TGTGCTAGCAGCTTAGCCCCAGGACTAGCGGGAGGGGGAATCGACAATGAGCAGTTCTTC,CASSLAPGLAGGGIDNEQFF